This T cell receptor beta chain was sequenced in a study of persistence of HIV-infected CD4 T cells. Study-wide findings and caveats: Antigen-responding cells were enriched for degenerate expanded CDR3beta sequences.

Germline V lookup: CDR1 SGHVS, CDR2 FNYEAQ. The CDR3 is 14 amino acids. The V gene lost 6 bases and the J gene lost 0 bases, with 8 bases spanning the gap. Worth noting for this clone: Its antigen is not known.

The immunoSEQ assay was version 4, run in survey mode. Genomic DNA was diluted to 10 ng/uL, up to roughly 1 ug per sample. Some clones are missing from TCRdb's copy, which holds only in-frame ones; the method was immunoSEQ multiplex PCR. The data hold 35,000 to 45,000 clones, with 88% observed a single time. This nonspecific control used anti-CD3/anti-CD28 bead stimulation of CD4+ T cells. CD4+ T cells upregulating both CD40 ligand and CD69 were sorted as responding cells. CD8-depleted PBMCs were stimulated roughly 17 hours with anti-CD28/CD49d costimulation, CD40-blocking antibody and enfuvirtide. The input for sequencing was CD4+ T cells sorted from PBMCs after 18-hour stimulation, taken from a patient who received antiretroviral therapy. The sequence was collected from an adult woman with HIV who was CMV-seropositive. The genes are TRBV7-6 and TRBJ2-2; perhaps TRBD1 as D (5 bases). DNA for the CDR3: TGTGCCAGCAGGGACACGACGAACACCGGGGAGCTGTTTTTT. Residues: CASRDTTNTGELFF.